This T cell receptor (beta chain) was found in a study of blood T cell repertoires in COVID-19. This table comes from immunoSEQ multiplex PCR, and its TCRdb copy is limited to in-frame clones, with some not included. The sample contains tens of thousands of clones, 80% to 90% of which appear only once. The specimen sequenced was peripheral blood. This clonotype originated in an elderly woman with COVID-19, enrolled during active disease.

The CDR3 nucleotides read TGTGCCAGCAGCGTTACAGCTAACTATGGCTACACCTTC. Its protein is CASSVTANYGYTF. The chain combines TRBV7-9 with TRBJ1-2, with no clear D. CDR1 and CDR2 (germline): SEHNR, FQNEAQ (reference sequence). Trimming left V 5 bases short and J 0 bases short, with 7 bases between. The CDR3 loop spans 13 amino acids.